The sample holds a few counts of the clone carrying this T cell receptor (beta chain). The data were obtained in a study of T-cell reconstitution after alpha-beta-depleted transplantation in children. Unique molecular identifiers were used to barcode this TCRbeta library. TCRdb called the PCR reads again in MiXCR, with one record for every CDR3 protein. The sample lists 350,000 to 450,000 distinct CDR3 sequences; 13% were seen once. This CDR3 contains 14 residues. Looked up from germline, CDR1 is SGHVS and CDR2 is FNYEAQ. The J segment lost 8 bases and the V segment lost 5 bases, leaving 9 bases of the junction unmatched.

V gene TRBV7-6 combines with J gene TRBJ2-1; 7 nucleotides match TRBD1. This receptor was identified in a human donor who donated a stem cell graft to a child with Fanconi anemia. Sequencing used PBMCs, obtained from the stem cell graft. The CDR3 reads CASSPAGGDDEQFF. The CDR3, as DNA: TGTGCCAGCAGCCCCGCAGGGGGTGACGATGAGCAGTTCTTC.